The 10 T cell receptor beta chains listed next were all sequenced from one sample in a study of shared clonotypes between healthy human individuals. Method: immunoSEQ multiplex PCR; TCRdb's copy keeps in-frame clones and lacks some. Of some 2.1 million clones detected, roughly 96% appear once; the ten largest clones hold 0.1% to 0.15%. The source material was naive CD4+ T cells sorted from blood. Subset: CD45RA+ positively selected. The receptors come from a man younger than 35 in good health.

CDR3 nucleotide sequence: TGTGCCAGCACCCTGGTGAGGGGTAAGGACTATGGCTACACCTTC. Amino acid sequence: CASTLVRGKDYGYTF. The chain recombines TRBV6-6 with TRBJ1-2; TRBD1 is a possible D gene (5 bases). From germline, CDR1 is MNHNY and CDR2 SVGAGI (reference sequence). V shed 7 bases and J shed 3 bases, with 18 bases lying between them. CDR3 length: 15 amino acids.

The chain is built from TRBV18 and TRBJ1-2; D is unresolved. In germline, CDR1 is KGHSH, CDR2 LQKENI. The V and J ends lost 3 bases and 5 bases respectively, with 13 bases between them. The CDR3 has 14 residues. In DNA, the CDR3 is TGTGCCAGCTCACCGGAGACATCGACTTATGGCTACACCTTC. This encodes CASSPETSTYGYTF.

The V and J genes are TRBV4-3 and TRBJ2-2; TRBD2 agrees at 10 bases. V trimming: 0 bases; J trimming: 0 bases; junction bases outside the gene matches: 10. The CDR3 runs 20 residues. CDR1 and CDR2 from the germline V gene are LGHNA and YSLEER. The CDR3 nucleotides are TGCGCCAGCAGCCAAGAGCATCTAGCGGGGGAGCTCGCGAACACCGGGGAGCTGTTTTTT. Encoded protein: CASSQEHLAGELANTGELFF.

The DNA for the CDR3 is TGCAGCGTGCCCCCCCGGTCGTCTCCTCACTCCTACGAGCAGTACTTC. Encoded protein: CSVPPRSSPHSYEQYF. This chain joins TRBV29-1 and TRBJ2-7, with D hard to call. Germline lookup yields CDR1 SQVTM and CDR2 ANQGSEA. The ends were cut back, 6 bases at V and 0 bases at J, with 21 bases in the middle. The CDR3 has 16 residues.

The V gene is TRBV9, the J gene TRBJ2-6; D is uncertain. The CDR3 runs 15 residues. The V end lost 0 bases, the J end lost 4 bases, and 8 bases lay between the germline ends. Germline values: CDR1 SGDLS, CDR2 YYNGEE. CDR3 DNA sequence: TGTGCCAGCAGCGTAGAAGGGTACGGGGCCAACGTCCTGACTTTC. Translation: CASSVEGYGANVLTF.

This clone has just one count. The V call is TRBV5-4, the J call TRBJ2-7, with 10 positions matching TRBD2. The CDR3 has 15 amino acids. J was trimmed by 4 bases and V by 0 bases; bases with no gene match: 4. Germline-derived CDR1 and CDR2 are SGHNT and YYREEE (reference sequence). CDR3 nucleotides: TGTGCCAGCAGCTTGGAACTAGCGGGACATTACGAGCAGTACTTC. This encodes CASSLELAGHYEQYF.

This clone was seen a single time. This sequence joins TRBV27 and TRBJ1-2; TRBD1 agrees at 11 bases. Germline-derived CDR1 and CDR2 are MNHEY and SMNVEV (reference sequence). V dropped 0 bases and J dropped 0; count of bases not matched to a gene: 0. There are 16 residues in the CDR3. The CDR3 reads CASSLSGQGANYGYTF. Written as DNA, the CDR3 is TGTGCCAGCAGTTTATCGGGACAGGGGGCTAACTATGGCTACACCTTC.

The chain links TRBV27 to TRBJ1-3; TRBD1 agrees at 7 bases. The CDR3 has 14 amino acids. CDR1 and CDR2 from the germline V gene are MNHEY and SMNVEV (reference sequence). The V and J ends lost 4 bases and 8 bases, in that order; junction bases with no gene match: 8. The CDR3 sequence is CASSSHHRGDTIYF. As DNA, the CDR3 is TGTGCCAGCAGTTCACACCACAGGGGAGACACCATATATTTT.

Here the CDR3 reads CASSLGTGKGNSNQPQHF. The DNA of the CDR3 is TGTGCCAGCAGTCTCGGGACAGGGAAGGGTAATAGCAATCAGCCCCAGCATTTT. The genes are TRBV2 and TRBJ1-5, with 9 bases aligning to TRBD1. Trimming removed 5 bases from V and 0 bases from J; junction bases left unmatched: 11. Germline V gene sequence: CDR1 SNHLY, CDR2 FYNNEI. This CDR3 comprises 18 residues.

J is TRBJ2-1 and V is TRBV5-4; no clear D gene. This CDR3 region has 13 residues. Germline CDR1 SGHNT, CDR2 YYREEE (reference sequence). Trimming removed 4 bases at V and 6 bases at J, with 11 bases between. The CDR3 is CASSPSPGNEQFF. CDR3 DNA sequence: TGTGCCAGCAGCCCCTCCCCAGGCAATGAGCAGTTCTTC. Full variable domain (remainder filled in from reference TRBV5-4 and TRBJ2-1): ETGVTQSPTHLIKTRGQQVTLRCSSQSGHNTVSWYQQALGQGPQFIFQYYREEENGRGNFPPRFSGLQFPNYSSELNVNALELDDSALYLCASSPSPGNEQFFGPGTRLTVL.